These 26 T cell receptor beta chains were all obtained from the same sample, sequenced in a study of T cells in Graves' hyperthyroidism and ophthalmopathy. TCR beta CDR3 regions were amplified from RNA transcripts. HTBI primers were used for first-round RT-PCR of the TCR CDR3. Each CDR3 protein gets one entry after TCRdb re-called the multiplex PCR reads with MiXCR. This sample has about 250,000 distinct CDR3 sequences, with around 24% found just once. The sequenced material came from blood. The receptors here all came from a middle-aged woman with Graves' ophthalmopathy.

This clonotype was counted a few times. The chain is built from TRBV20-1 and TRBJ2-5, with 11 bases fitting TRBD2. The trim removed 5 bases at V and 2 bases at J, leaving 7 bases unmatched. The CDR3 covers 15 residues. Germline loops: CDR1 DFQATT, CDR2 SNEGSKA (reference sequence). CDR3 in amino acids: CSALGTSGLQETQYF. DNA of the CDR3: TGCAGTGCTTTAGGGACTAGCGGACTTCAAGAGACCCAGTACTTC.

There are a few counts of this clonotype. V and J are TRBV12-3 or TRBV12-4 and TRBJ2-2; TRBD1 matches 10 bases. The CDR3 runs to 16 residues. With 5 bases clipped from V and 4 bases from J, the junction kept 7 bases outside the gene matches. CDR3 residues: CASSPRDRGFTGELFF. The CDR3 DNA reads TGTGCCAGCAGTCCCCGGGACAGGGGTTTCACCGGGGAGCTGTTTTTT.

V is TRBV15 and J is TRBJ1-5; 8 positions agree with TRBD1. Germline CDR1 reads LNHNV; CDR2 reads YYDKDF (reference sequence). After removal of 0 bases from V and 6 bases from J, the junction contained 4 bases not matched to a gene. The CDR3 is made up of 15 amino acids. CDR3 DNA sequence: TGTGCCACCAGCAGAGATCGTACAGGGGGTCAGCCCCAGCATTTT. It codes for CATSRDRTGGQPQHF.

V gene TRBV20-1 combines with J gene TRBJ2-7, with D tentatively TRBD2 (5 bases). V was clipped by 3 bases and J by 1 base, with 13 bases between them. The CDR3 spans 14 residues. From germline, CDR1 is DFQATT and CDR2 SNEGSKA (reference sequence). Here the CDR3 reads CSARTPQRSYEQYF. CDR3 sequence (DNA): TGCAGTGCTAGGACCCCCCAGCGGTCCTACGAGCAGTACTTC.

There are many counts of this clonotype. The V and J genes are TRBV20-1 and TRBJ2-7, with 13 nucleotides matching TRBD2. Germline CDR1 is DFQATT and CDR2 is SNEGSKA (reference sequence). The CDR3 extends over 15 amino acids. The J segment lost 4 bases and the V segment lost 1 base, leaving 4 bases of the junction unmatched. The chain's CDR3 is CSARAATSGRYEQYF. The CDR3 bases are TGCAGTGCTAGAGCCGCGACTAGCGGGAGGTACGAGCAGTACTTC.

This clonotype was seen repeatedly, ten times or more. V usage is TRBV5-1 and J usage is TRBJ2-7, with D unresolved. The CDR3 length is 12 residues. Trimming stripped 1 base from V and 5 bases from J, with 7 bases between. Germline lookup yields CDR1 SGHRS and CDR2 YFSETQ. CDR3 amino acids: CASSLPGHEQYF. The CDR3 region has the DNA TGCGCCAGCAGCTTGCCCGGTCACGAGCAGTACTTC.

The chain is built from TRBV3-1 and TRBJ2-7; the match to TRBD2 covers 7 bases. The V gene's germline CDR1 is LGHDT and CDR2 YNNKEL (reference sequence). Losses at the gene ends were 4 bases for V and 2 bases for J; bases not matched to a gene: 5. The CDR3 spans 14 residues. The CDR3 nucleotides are TGTGCCAGCAGCCTCGGACTAGGAACCTACGAGCAGTACTTC. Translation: CASSLGLGTYEQYF.

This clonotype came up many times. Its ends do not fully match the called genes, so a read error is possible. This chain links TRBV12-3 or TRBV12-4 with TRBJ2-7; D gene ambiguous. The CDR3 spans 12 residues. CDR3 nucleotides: TGTGCCAGCAGTTTGAAAGTCTACGGGCAGTACTTC. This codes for CASSLKVYGQYF.

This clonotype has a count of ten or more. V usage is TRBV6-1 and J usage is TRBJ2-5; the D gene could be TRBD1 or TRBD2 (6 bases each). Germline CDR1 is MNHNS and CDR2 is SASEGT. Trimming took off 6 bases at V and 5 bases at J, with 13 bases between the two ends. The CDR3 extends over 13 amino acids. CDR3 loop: CASRGNGGETQYF. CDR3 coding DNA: TGTGCCAGCAGGGGGAACGGGGGCGAGACCCAGTACTTC.

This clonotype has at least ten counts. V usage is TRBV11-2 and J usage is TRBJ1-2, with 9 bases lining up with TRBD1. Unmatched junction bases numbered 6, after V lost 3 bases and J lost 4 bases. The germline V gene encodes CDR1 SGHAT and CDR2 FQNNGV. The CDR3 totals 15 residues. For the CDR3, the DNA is TGTGCCAGCAGCTTGGGACAGGGCCACCTCTATGGCTACACCTTC. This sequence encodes CASSLGQGHLYGYTF.

Here the CDR3 reads CASSQTGEGNYGYTF. Here the CDR3 DNA reads TGTGCCAGCAGCCAGACAGGGGAGGGGAACTATGGCTACACCTTC. This rearrangement joins TRBV7-2 to TRBJ1-2; the match to TRBD1 covers 8 bases. CDR1 is SGHTA, CDR2 FQGNSA, per germline. The V segment lost 5 bases and the J segment 2 bases; nucleotides outside the gene matches: 7. CDR3 length equals 15 residues.

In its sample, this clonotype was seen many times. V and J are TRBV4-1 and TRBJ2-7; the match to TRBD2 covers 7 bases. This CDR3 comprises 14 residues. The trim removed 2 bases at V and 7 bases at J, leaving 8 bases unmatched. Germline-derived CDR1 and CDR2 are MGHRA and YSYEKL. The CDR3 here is CASSQPTSSKEQYF. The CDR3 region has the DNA TGCGCCAGCAGCCAACCGACTAGCTCTAAGGAGCAGTACTTC.

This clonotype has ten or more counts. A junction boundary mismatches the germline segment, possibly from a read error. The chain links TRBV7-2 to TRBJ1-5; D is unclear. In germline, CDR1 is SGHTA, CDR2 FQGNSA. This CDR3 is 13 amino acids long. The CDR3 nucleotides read TGTGCCAGCAGCTTCGTTGTTGATCAGCCCCAGCGTTTT. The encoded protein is CASSFVVDQPQRF.

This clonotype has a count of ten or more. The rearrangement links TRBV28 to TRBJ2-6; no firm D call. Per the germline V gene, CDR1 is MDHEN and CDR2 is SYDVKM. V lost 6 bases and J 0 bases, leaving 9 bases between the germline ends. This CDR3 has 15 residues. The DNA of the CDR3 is TGTGCCAGCAGCACCCTTGTCTCTGGGGCCAACGTCCTGACTTTC. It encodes CASSTLVSGANVLTF.

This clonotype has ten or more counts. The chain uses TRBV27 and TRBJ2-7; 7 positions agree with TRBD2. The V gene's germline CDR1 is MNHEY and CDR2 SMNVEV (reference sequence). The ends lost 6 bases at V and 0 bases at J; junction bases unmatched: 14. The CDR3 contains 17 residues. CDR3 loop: CASRSHAGAKSSYEQYF. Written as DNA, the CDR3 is TGTGCCAGCAGATCCCATGCGGGAGCTAAGAGCTCCTACGAGCAGTACTTC.

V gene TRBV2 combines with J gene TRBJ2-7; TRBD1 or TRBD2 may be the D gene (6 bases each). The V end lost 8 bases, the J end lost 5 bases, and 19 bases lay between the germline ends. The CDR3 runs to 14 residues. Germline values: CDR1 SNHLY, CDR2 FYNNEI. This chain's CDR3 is CASGVGEGEDEQYF. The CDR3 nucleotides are TGTGCCAGCGGGGTAGGAGAGGGGGAGGACGAGCAGTACTTC.

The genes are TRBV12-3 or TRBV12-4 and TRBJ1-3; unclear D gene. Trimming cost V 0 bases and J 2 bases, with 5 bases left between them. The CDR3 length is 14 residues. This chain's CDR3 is CASSLAIPGNTIYF. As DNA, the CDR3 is TGTGCCAGCAGTTTAGCTATTCCTGGAAACACCATATATTTT.

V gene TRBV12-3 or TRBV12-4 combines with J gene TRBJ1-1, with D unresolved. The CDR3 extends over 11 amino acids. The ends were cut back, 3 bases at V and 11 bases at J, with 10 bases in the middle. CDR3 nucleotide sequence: TGTGCCAGCAGTTTCGCATTTAGGGCTTTCTTT. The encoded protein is CASSFAFRAFF.

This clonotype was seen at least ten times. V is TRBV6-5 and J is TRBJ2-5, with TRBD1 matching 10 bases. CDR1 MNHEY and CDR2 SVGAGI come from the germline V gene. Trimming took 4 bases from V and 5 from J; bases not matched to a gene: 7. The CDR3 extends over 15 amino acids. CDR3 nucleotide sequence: TGTGCCAGCAGTTCGTCCGGGACAGGGGTCGAGACCCAGTACTTC. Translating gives CASSSSGTGVETQYF.

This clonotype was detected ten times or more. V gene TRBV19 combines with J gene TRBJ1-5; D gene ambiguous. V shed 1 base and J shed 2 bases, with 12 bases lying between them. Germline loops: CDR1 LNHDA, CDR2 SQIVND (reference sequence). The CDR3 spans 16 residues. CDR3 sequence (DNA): TGTGCCAGTAGTATAGGCCCGGGATTGGGCAATCAGCCCCAGCATTTT. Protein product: CASSIGPGLGNQPQHF.

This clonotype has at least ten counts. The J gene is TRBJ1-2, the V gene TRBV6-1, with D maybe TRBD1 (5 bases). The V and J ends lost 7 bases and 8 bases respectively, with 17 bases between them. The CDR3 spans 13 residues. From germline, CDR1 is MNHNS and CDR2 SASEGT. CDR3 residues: CASTMLGGLGYTF. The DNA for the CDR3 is TGTGCCAGCACCATGCTGGGGGGATTAGGCTACACCTTC.

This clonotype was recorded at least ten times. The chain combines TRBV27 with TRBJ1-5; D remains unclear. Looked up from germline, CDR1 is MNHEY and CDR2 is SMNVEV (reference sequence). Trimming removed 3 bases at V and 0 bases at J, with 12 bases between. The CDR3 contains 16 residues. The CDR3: CASSFAPRYSNQPQHF. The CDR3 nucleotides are TGTGCCAGCAGTTTCGCCCCAAGATATAGCAATCAGCCCCAGCATTTT.

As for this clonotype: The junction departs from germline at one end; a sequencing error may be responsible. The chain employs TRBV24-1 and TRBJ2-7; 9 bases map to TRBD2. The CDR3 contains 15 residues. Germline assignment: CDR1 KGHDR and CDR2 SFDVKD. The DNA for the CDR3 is TGTGCCAGCAGTGAATGGGTAGCGGGAGATAACGAGCAGTACTTC. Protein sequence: CASSEWVAGDNEQYF.

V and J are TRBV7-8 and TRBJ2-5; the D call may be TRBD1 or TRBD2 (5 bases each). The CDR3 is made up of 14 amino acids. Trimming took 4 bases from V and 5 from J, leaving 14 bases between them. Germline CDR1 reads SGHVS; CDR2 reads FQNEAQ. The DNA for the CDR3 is TGTGCCAGCAGCTCCACATCCTGGGGGGAGACCCAGTACTTC. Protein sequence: CASSSTSWGETQYF.

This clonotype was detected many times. CDR3 protein: CASSLAGTSGGKETQYF. The CDR3 bases are TGTGCCAGCAGCTTGGCCGGGACTAGCGGAGGGAAAGAGACCCAGTACTTC. The chain links TRBV7-2 to TRBJ2-5; TRBD2 aligns across 11 bases. The V gene end was trimmed by 3 bases and the J gene end by 3 bases; junction bases not matched to a gene: 9. Germline V gene data show CDR1 as SGHTA and CDR2 as FQGNSA. CDR3 length: 17 residues.

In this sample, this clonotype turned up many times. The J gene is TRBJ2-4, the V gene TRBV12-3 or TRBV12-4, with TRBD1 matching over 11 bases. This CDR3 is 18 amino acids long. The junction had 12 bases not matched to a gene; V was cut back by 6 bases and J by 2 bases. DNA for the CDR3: TGTGCCAGCAGCCCCGGGACAGGGGGTCCCCTCACCAAAAACATTCAGTACTTC. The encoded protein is CASSPGTGGPLTKNIQYF.